The 23 T cell receptor beta chains reported below all come from one sample, sequenced in a study of breast tumors, draining lymph nodes, adjacent tissues. Axillary draining lymph nodes of breast cancer patients supplied the node samples. Using its own MiXCR run on the multiplex PCR reads, TCRdb lists one record per CDR3 protein. The table includes around 290,000 distinct CDR3 sequences, around 31% detected once. What was sequenced was axillary lymph node tissue. These TCRs come from a female donor with breast cancer. Some clones in this sample may be carry-over from other donors' samples.

At least ten counts were recorded for this clonotype. This chain joins TRBV19 and TRBJ2-2; 9 bases agree with TRBD2. The CDR3 totals 16 residues. Germline lookup yields CDR1 LNHDA and CDR2 SQIVND (reference sequence). V was pared by 4 bases and J by 6 bases, with 9 bases of the junction left unmatched. Here the CDR3 reads CASSKDSGSWAGELFF. CDR3 bases: TGTGCCAGTAGTAAGGATAGCGGGAGCTGGGCCGGGGAGCTGTTTTTT.

This clonotype was counted many times. This chain connects TRBV9 to TRBJ2-1; D is unclear. CDR1 is SGDLS and CDR2 is YYNGEE in the germline V gene. Trimming took 7 bases from V and 0 from J, leaving 17 bases between them. This CDR3 is 16 amino acids long. In DNA, the CDR3 is TGTGCCAGCGCCGCTTCAAGCAGTAGCTCCTACAATGAGCAGTTCTTC. It translates to CASAASSSSSYNEQFF.

This clonotype was found many times. This chain links TRBV20-1 with TRBJ2-5; 8 nucleotides align to TRBD1. CDR1 is DFQATT, CDR2 SNEGSKA, per germline (reference sequence). This CDR3 comprises 16 residues. The V segment lost 1 base and the J segment 2 bases; nucleotides outside the gene matches: 9. CDR3 protein: CSARGQGRGLQETQYF. The CDR3 DNA is TGCAGTGCTAGAGGGCAGGGCAGGGGGCTTCAAGAGACCCAGTACTTC.

For this clonotype: A read error may be the cause here, since a much bigger clone is one base away. The rearrangement uses TRBV5-1 and TRBJ2-5; 14 nucleotides agree with TRBD2. This CDR3 comprises 16 residues. The germline V gene encodes CDR1 SGHRS and CDR2 YFSETQ. The CDR3: CAGSPGTSGGLGTQYF. DNA for the CDR3: TGCGCCGGCAGCCCTGGGACTAGCGGGGGTCTAGGGACCCAGTACTTC. The whole variable domain, remainder taken from reference TRBV5-1 and TRBJ2-5, is KAGVTQTPRYLIKTRGQQVTLSCSPISGHRSVSWYQQTPGQGLQFLFEYFSETQRNKGNFPGRFSGRQFSNSRSEMNVSTLELGDSALYLCAGSPGTSGGLGTQYFGPGTRLLVL.

This clonotype has a count of ten or more. In nucleotides, the CDR3 is TGTGCCAGTAGTAAGTTCGGGGCTAGCGGGAGTCTCCAAGAGACCCAGTACTTC. Translated: CASSKFGASGSLQETQYF. The chain employs TRBV19 and TRBJ2-5, with TRBD2 matching over 10 bases. With 4 bases clipped from V and 1 base from J, the junction kept 12 bases outside the gene matches. Germline V CDR1 and CDR2: LNHDA, SQIVND (reference sequence). This CDR3 is 18 amino acids long.

In the case of this clonotype: A much larger clone differs by one base, so this may be a read error. The chain recombines TRBV28 with TRBJ1-4; TRBD1 might be the D (6 bases). The CDR3 length is 13 residues. Germline assignment: CDR1 MDHEN and CDR2 SYDVKM. CDR3 loop: CAIGTGAGERLFF. CDR3 in DNA: TGTGCCATCGGGACGGGGGCTGGAGAAAGACTGTTTTTT. Full variable domain (remainder filled in from reference TRBV28 and TRBJ1-4): DVKVTQSSRYLVKRTGEKVFLECVQDMDHENMFWYRQDPGLGLRLIYFSYDVKMKEKGDIPEGYSVSREKKERFSLILESASTNQTSMYLCAIGTGAGERLFFGSGTQLSVL.

This clonotype turned up a few times. A much larger clone sits a single nucleotide away, making a read error possible. The chain couples TRBV29-1 to TRBJ2-1; D not certain. Germline V lookup: CDR1 SQVTM, CDR2 ANQGSEA. The CDR3 contains 8 residues. The CDR3 spells CGVDEQFF. As DNA, the CDR3 is TGCGGCGTTGATGAGCAGTTCTTC.

The chain recombines TRBV20-1 with TRBJ2-1; 7 bases line up with TRBD2. The germline V gene encodes CDR1 DFQATT and CDR2 SNEGSKA (reference sequence). The CDR3 spans 17 residues. The J segment lost 4 bases and the V segment lost 2 bases, leaving 14 bases of the junction unmatched. CDR3 nucleotide sequence: TGCAGTGCTAGACCCGGGGCGGGAGTACCGGTTTACAATGAGCAGTTCTTC. It yields the protein CSARPGAGVPVYNEQFF.

This clonotype was detected a few times. The genes are TRBV20-1 and TRBJ1-2; D is perhaps TRBD1 (6 bases). Per the germline V gene, CDR1 is DFQATT and CDR2 is SNEGSKA (reference sequence). The CDR3 spans 17 residues. V was trimmed by 1 base and J by 4 bases, leaving 22 bases between them. CDR3 residues: CSARVAARDTGFYGYTF. CDR3 bases: TGCAGTGCTAGAGTGGCCGCCCGGGACACGGGATTCTATGGCTACACCTTC.

The chain recombines TRBV11-2 with TRBJ1-1; TRBD1 is a possible D gene (6 bases). The CDR3 sequence is 17 residues long. Per the germline V gene, CDR1 is SGHAT and CDR2 is FQNNGV. The V end was cut by 10 bases, the J end by 1 base, with 25 bases between. CDR3 residues: CATRLGGAERGNTEAFF. DNA of the CDR3: TGTGCCACCCGACTCGGGGGGGCGGAACGGGGGAACACTGAAGCTTTCTTT. Using reference TRBV11-2 and TRBJ1-1 for the parts outside the CDR3, the full variable domain is EAGVAQSPRYKIIEKRQSVAFWCNPISGHATLYWYQQILGQGPKLLIQFQNNGVVDDSQLPKDRFSAERLKGVDSTLKIQPAKLEDSAVYLCATRLGGAERGNTEAFFGQGTRLTVV.

This clonotype was counted at least ten times. This chain joins TRBV20-1 and TRBJ2-3, with 8 bases aligning to TRBD2. The CDR3 has 15 residues. Per germline, CDR1 DFQATT and CDR2 SNEGSKA (reference sequence). J lost 2 bases, V lost 3 bases, and 7 bases had no gene match. In nucleotides, the CDR3 is TGCAGTGCTAGTGAGACGGGAGGGACCACAGATACGCAGTATTTT. It encodes CSASETGGTTDTQYF.

In this sample, this clonotype turned up a few times. This chain uses TRBV12-5 with TRBJ2-1; 11 bases match TRBD2. CDR3 length: 17 amino acids. CDR1 LGHNT and CDR2 FRNRAP come from the germline V gene. The V gene end was trimmed by 2 bases and the J gene end by 8 bases; junction bases not matched to a gene: 11. The CDR3: CASGLLQTSGSPHEQFF. CDR3 bases: TGTGCTAGTGGTTTGCTTCAAACTAGCGGGAGTCCCCATGAGCAGTTCTTC. Together with reference TRBV12-5 and TRBJ2-1, the CDR3 gives the full variable domain: DARVTQTPRHKVTEMGQEVTMRCQPILGHNTVFWYRQTMMQGLELLAYFRNRAPLDDSGMPKDRFSAEMPDATLATLKIQPSEPRDSAVYFCASGLLQTSGSPHEQFFGPGTRLTVL.

The gene calls are TRBV5-6 and TRBJ2-3; 7 bases agree with TRBD1. The CDR3 runs 20 residues. J was trimmed by 2 bases and V by 1 base; bases with no gene match: 19. Germline-derived CDR1 and CDR2 are SGHDT and YYEEEE. In DNA form, the CDR3 reads TGTGCCAGCAGCTTGTGGGCAGGGGGTACGTTCTCTGGAAACACAGATACGCAGTATTTT. It encodes CASSLWAGGTFSGNTDTQYF.

The V call is TRBV19, the J call TRBJ1-2; 12 bases are a match to TRBD1. Germline CDR1 reads LNHDA; CDR2 reads SQIVND (reference sequence). Unmatched junction bases numbered 10, after V lost 10 bases and J lost 4 bases. This CDR3 comprises 15 residues. CDR3 amino acids: CATAGQGAPSYGYTF. The CDR3 DNA follows: TGTGCCACCGCGGGACAGGGGGCGCCGAGCTATGGCTACACCTTC.

This clonotype came up many times. J is TRBJ2-7 and V is TRBV4-3, with D perhaps assigned TRBD1 or TRBD2 (5 bases each). Trimming took off 0 bases at V and 2 bases at J, with 11 bases between the two ends. Per the germline V gene, CDR1 is LGHNA and CDR2 is YSLEER. The CDR3 is 15 amino acids. Here the CDR3 reads CASSQDFGTAYEQYF. CDR3 DNA sequence: TGCGCCAGCAGCCAAGATTTCGGGACGGCCTACGAGCAGTACTTC.

This clonotype was seen a handful of times. The V gene is TRBV20-1, the J gene TRBJ2-1, with 8 bases identical to TRBD2. CDR1 is DFQATT, CDR2 SNEGSKA, per germline (reference sequence). This CDR3 spans 17 amino acids. The ends lost 2 bases at V and 8 bases at J; junction bases unmatched: 17. The CDR3 coding sequence is TGCAGTGCTAGATGGTCTTTGACGGGAGGGCCATGGGATGAGCAGTTCTTC. Amino acid sequence: CSARWSLTGGPWDEQFF.

A remark on this clonotype: An end of the junction differs from the germline gene, which may be a read error. The J gene is TRBJ2-7, the V gene TRBV6-9, with TRBD2 matching over 11 bases. Germline V gives CDR1 MNHGY, CDR2 SVAAGI. The CDR3 runs to 15 residues. The CDR3 nucleotides read TGTGCCAGCAGTGCAGCGACTAGCGGGGCCTACGGGCAGTACTTC. Translated, it gives CASSAATSGAYGQYF.

This clonotype was picked up many times. CDR3 protein: CASSDLAGVVDTQYF. As DNA, the CDR3 is TGTGCCAGCAGCGACCTAGCGGGAGTGGTAGATACGCAGTATTTT. V and J are TRBV3-2 and TRBJ2-3; TRBD2 is taken as the D call from the table, unchecked against the DNA. TRBV3-2 is recorded as a pseudogene. The CDR3 runs to 15 residues.

The table lists this clonotype with many counts. The chain recombines TRBV10-2 with TRBJ2-1; possibly TRBD2 for D (5 bases). V lost 6 bases and J lost 7, with 7 bases in between. The CDR3 contains 11 residues. In germline, CDR1 is WSHSY, CDR2 SAAADI. CDR3 residues: CASRLVNEQFF. The CDR3 DNA sequence: TGCGCCAGCAGACTAGTTAATGAGCAGTTCTTC.

As to this clonotype: One base away lies a much larger clone, so this may be a sequencing read error. This chain joins TRBV11-3 and TRBJ2-2, with D possibly being TRBD2 (6 bases). Germline V gene sequence: CDR1 SGHNT, CDR2 YENEEA. V gave up 5 bases and J gave up 1 base, with 14 bases separating them. This CDR3 region has 16 residues. The CDR3 DNA reads as TGTGCCAGCAGCCAATGGGGGGTCAAGAACACCGGGGAGCTGTTTTTT. Translated: CASSQWGVKNTGELFF.

Concerning this clonotype: Just one base apart from a much larger clone, this may be a read error. No conserved phenylalanine or tryptophan ends this CDR3, so it is likely a read error. The rearrangement joins TRBV20-1 to TRBJ2-5; 8 nucleotides line up with TRBD2. The CDR3 contains 14 residues. Losses at the gene ends were 6 bases for V and 3 bases for J; bases not matched to a gene: 9. The germline V gene has CDR1 DFQATT and CDR2 SNEGSKA (reference sequence). CDR3 amino acids: CSAHHPGREETQYS. DNA of the CDR3: TGCAGTGCGCATCACCCCGGGAGGGAAGAGACCCAGTACTCC.

At least ten counts were recorded for this clonotype. The V call is TRBV9, the J call TRBJ2-5, with 10 positions matching TRBD2. The CDR3 extends over 16 amino acids. Unmatched junction bases numbered 6, after V lost 0 bases and J lost 4 bases. Germline loops: CDR1 SGDLS, CDR2 YYNGEE. The CDR3 loop reads CASSVGRASGRETQYF. CDR3 DNA: TGTGCCAGCAGCGTAGGGAGGGCTAGCGGGAGAGAGACCCAGTACTTC.

This clonotype was seen a few times. This chain joins TRBV28 and TRBJ2-5; 7 nucleotides line up with TRBD1. V was pared by 3 bases and J by 1 base, with 5 bases of the junction left unmatched. Looked up from germline, CDR1 is MDHEN and CDR2 is SYDVKM. The CDR3 runs to 15 residues. In DNA form, the CDR3 reads TGTGCCAGCAGTTTGCCGGGACAGCTCCAAGAGACCCAGTACTTC. Its protein is CASSLPGQLQETQYF.